This T cell receptor beta chain was sequenced during a study of metastatic and nonmetastatic thyroid tumors. For the study at large: It was across blood and tumor or nodule tissue from malignant and benign thyroid patients that repertoires were compared. Study results and caveats: Benign nodules reportedly had significantly lower TCR beta diversity than malignant thyroid tumors in blood and tumor.

Thyroid surgery had not been preceded by any treatment in any patient. This clone has a count of ten or more. The antigen is not known. Germline V lookup: CDR1 MNHNS, CDR2 SASEGT. The CDR3 is made up of 14 amino acids. Deletions cut 3 bases from V and 4 bases from J, with 9 bases between. In the study's own analysis: A classifier of distant metastasis in papillary thyroid cancer was built from CDR3 differences (across clinicopathological groups). TCRdb re-called clones via MiXCR from the PCR reads. Here the V and J calls rest on TCRdb's processing, not on the authors' analysis. The sample includes about 49,000 clones, 20% of them seen just once.

The source material was blood. The chain has TRBV6-1 and TRBJ1-4; D is possibly TRBD1 (6 bases). The TCR was taken from a female donor with papillary thyroid cancer or a benign thyroid nodule (not recorded which). Some clones in this sample may be carry-over from other donors' samples. The CDR3 DNA reads as TGTGCCAGCAGTGAGACAGGCTTTAATGAAAAACTGTTTTTT. Translating it yields CASSETGFNEKLFF.